Each of the 25 T cell receptor beta chains below was sequenced from the same sample in a study of blood T cell repertoires in COVID-19 (dated by TCRdb to the early 2020s). Libraries were made using the immunoSEQ multiplex PCR assay. This is the immuneACCESS table as TCRdb keeps it, with only in-frame sequences that have V and J called. A part of the clones is gone; compared with another copy, unresolved V genes explain less than half, and the rest is unexplained. This sample has 300,000 to 400,000 clones in its table, and more than 70% of those were observed once. 2.5% to 3% of the sample is taken by the ten largest. Material: peripheral blood. These receptors were collected from a man aged 30 to 45 with active or convalescent COVID-19.

V usage is TRBV11-2 and J usage is TRBJ1-1; D remains ambiguous. This CDR3 has 14 residues. Germline CDR1 and CDR2: SGHAT and FQNNGV. Trimming cost V 3 bases and J 4 bases, with 12 bases left between them. CDR3 loop: CASSFEVFGTEAFF. The CDR3 nucleotides are TGTGCCAGCAGCTTCGAGGTTTTTGGCACTGAAGCTTTCTTT.

The chain employs TRBV7-9 and TRBJ2-1; 7 positions match TRBD2. CDR1 is SEHNR, CDR2 FQNEAQ, per germline (reference sequence). The CDR3 spans 17 residues. Losses at the gene ends were 6 bases for V and 1 base for J; bases not matched to a gene: 12. The CDR3 DNA reads as TGTGCCAGCAGGGGCGGAGTCGACGGGAGGTCCTACAATGAGCAGTTCTTC. This encodes CASRGGVDGRSYNEQFF.

The V and J genes are TRBV7-2 and TRBJ2-1; 8 nucleotides align to TRBD2. With V trimmed by 1 base and J by 0 bases, 5 bases remained unmatched. The CDR3 is made up of 17 amino acids. Germline CDR1 is SGHTA and CDR2 is FQGNSA. The CDR3 sequence is CASSLEVSGSSYNEQFF. The CDR3 DNA follows: TGTGCCAGCAGCTTAGAGGTGAGCGGGAGCTCCTACAATGAGCAGTTCTTC.

This rearrangement joins TRBV6-5 to TRBJ2-7, with a weak D call TRBD1 (5 bases). The CDR3 has 16 amino acids. V was clipped by 0 bases and J by 0 bases, with 12 bases between them. The germline V gene has CDR1 MNHEY and CDR2 SVGAGI. For the CDR3, the DNA is TGTGCCAGCAGTTACTCGTGGACACTTAGCTCCTACGAGCAGTACTTC. This codes for CASSYSWTLSSYEQYF.

In this sample, this clone turned up a few times. V gene TRBV24-1 combines with J gene TRBJ2-7; TRBD2 agrees at 7 bases. The CDR3 sequence is 13 residues long. Trimming removed 9 bases from V and 3 bases from J; junction bases left unmatched: 7. The germline V gene has CDR1 KGHDR and CDR2 SFDVKD. The DNA for the CDR3 is TGTGCCACCTCAGCGGGATACAACTACGAGCAGTACTTC. It translates to CATSAGYNYEQYF.

The V call is TRBV6-5, the J call TRBJ1-6; maybe TRBD1 (6 bases). The germline V and J ends were trimmed by 4 bases and 11 bases, with 15 bases remaining between them. The CDR3 is 14 amino acids. CDR1 MNHEY and CDR2 SVGAGI come from the germline V gene. CDR3 DNA sequence: TGTGCCAGCAGTTCCAGGGGTGGTATGCCACCCCTCCACTTT. Encoded protein: CASSSRGGMPPLHF.

About this clone itself: Other DNA sequences in the sample encode the same CDR3. Here the CDR3 reads CASSLQGFEQFF. The CDR3 nucleotides are TGTGCCAGCAGCTTACAGGGTTTTGAGCAGTTCTTC. This chain uses TRBV7-9 with TRBJ2-1; D might be TRBD1 (5 bases). Trimming stripped 2 bases from V and 9 bases from J, with 8 bases between. The CDR3 sequence is 12 residues long. Per germline, CDR1 SEHNR and CDR2 FQNEAQ (reference sequence).

The chain has TRBV9 and TRBJ2-7, with D possibly TRBD1 on 6 matching bases. Trimming left V 4 bases short and J 2 bases short, with 19 bases between. Germline CDR1 reads SGDLS; CDR2 reads YYNGEE. This CDR3 has 16 residues. CDR3 coding DNA: TGTGCCAGCAGCCCGAGTGGTCAGGGGCCCCCCTACGAGCAGTACTTC. As protein: CASSPSGQGPPYEQYF.

The V gene is TRBV9, the J gene TRBJ1-6; D not certain. Germline CDR1 SGDLS, CDR2 YYNGEE. V was clipped by 3 bases and J by 8 bases, with 12 bases between them. The CDR3 has 14 residues. Here the CDR3 reads CASSASTRYSPLHF. Here the CDR3 DNA reads TGTGCCAGCAGCGCGTCCACGAGGTATTCACCCCTCCACTTT.

The rearrangement joins TRBV2 to TRBJ1-1; D is possibly TRBD1 (6 bases). CDR1 SNHLY and CDR2 FYNNEI come from the germline V gene. This CDR3 has 13 amino acids. V lost 6 bases and J 3 bases, leaving 11 bases between the germline ends. The CDR3 DNA sequence: TGTGCCAGCAGACTCGGACAGTACACTGAAGCTTTCTTT. Its translation is CASRLGQYTEAFF.

This rearrangement joins TRBV30 to TRBJ1-2; D is unresolved. V was clipped by 3 bases and J by 8 bases, with 13 bases between them. Germline lookup yields CDR1 GTSNPN and CDR2 SVGIG (reference sequence). The CDR3 covers 12 residues. CDR3 region: CAWRTGIRGYTF. The CDR3 bases are TGTGCCTGGAGGACGGGGATTCGAGGCTACACCTTC. Together with reference TRBV30 and TRBJ1-2, the CDR3 gives the full variable domain: SQTIHQWPATLVQPVGSPLSLECTVEGTSNPNLYWYRQAAGRGLQLLFYSVGIGQISSEVPQNLSASRPQDRQFILSSKKLLLSDSGFYLCAWRTGIRGYTFGSGTRLTVV.

The rearrangement joins TRBV24-1 to TRBJ2-5; possibly TRBD2 for D (5 bases). In germline, CDR1 is KGHDR, CDR2 SFDVKD. The CDR3 has 15 residues. V lost 3 bases and J lost 6, with 16 bases in between. The CDR3 region has the DNA TGTGCCACCAGTGATCCCCTGGACTTTATCAAGACCCAGTACTTC. Its translation: CATSDPLDFIKTQYF.

This clone showed up just a few times. The chain uses TRBV24-1 and TRBJ1-2; D gene uncertain. The CDR3 totals 11 residues. V was pared by 5 bases and J by 6 bases, with 6 bases between. Germline V lookup: CDR1 KGHDR, CDR2 SFDVKD. This CDR3 reads CATSAGDGYTF. The DNA of the CDR3 is TGTGCCACCAGTGCCGGAGATGGCTACACCTTC.

Concerning this clone itself: The same CDR3 can be traced to other DNA sequences in this sample. The chain joins TRBV2 to TRBJ1-5; TRBD1 might be the D (5 bases). The V end was cut by 6 bases, the J end by 0 bases, with 9 bases between. CDR3 length: 14 residues. From germline, CDR1 is SNHLY and CDR2 FYNNEI. In DNA, the CDR3 is TGTGCCAGCAGCGACAGTCATAGCAATCAGCCCCAGCATTTT. Its protein is CASSDSHSNQPQHF.

The rearrangement uses TRBV4-1 and TRBJ1-4; D is undetermined. This CDR3 has 14 amino acids. Germline CDR1 is MGHRA and CDR2 is YSYEKL. V lost 0 bases to trimming and J lost 7 bases, with 9 bases between them. The CDR3 region is CASSQEGVSEKLFF. CDR3 sequence (DNA): TGCGCCAGCAGCCAAGAAGGAGTGAGTGAAAAACTGTTTTTT.

The chain combines TRBV5-1 with TRBJ2-2, with D possibly TRBD1 on 7 matching bases. This CDR3 has 16 amino acids. Looked up from germline, CDR1 is SGHRS and CDR2 is YFSETQ. Trimming removed 5 bases from V and 8 bases from J, with 22 bases in between. CDR3 sequence reads: CASSPPRGDPVGELFF. The CDR3 DNA is TGCGCCAGCAGTCCTCCCAGGGGGGACCCCGTTGGGGAGCTGTTTTTT.

The chain recombines TRBV28 with TRBJ2-7, with 7 bases fitting TRBD1. Per germline, CDR1 MDHEN and CDR2 SYDVKM. This CDR3 comprises 14 residues. The V and J ends lost 3 bases and 6 bases, in that order; junction bases with no gene match: 8. The DNA for the CDR3 is TGTGCCAGCAGTTTGGCTGACAGGGTCGGCGAGCAGTACTTC. Its protein is CASSLADRVGEQYF. The whole variable domain, remainder taken from reference TRBV28 and TRBJ2-7, is DVKVTQSSRYLVKRTGEKVFLECVQDMDHENMFWYRQDPGLGLRLIYFSYDVKMKEKGDIPEGYSVSREKKERFSLILESASTNQTSMYLCASSLADRVGEQYFGPGTRLTVT.

As regards this clone: One end of the junction is discordant with germline, which a read error may explain. This sequence joins TRBV7-3 and TRBJ2-6; D possibly corresponds to TRBD2 (6 bases). The CDR3 contains 17 residues. Germline values: CDR1 SGHTA, CDR2 FQGTGA. CDR3 loop: CPSSWDGGNSGANVLTF. The CDR3 DNA follows: TGTCCCAGCAGCTGGGATGGGGGGAACTCTGGGGCCAACGTCCTGACTTTC.

The chain combines TRBV5-5 with TRBJ2-5, with 7 bases that match TRBD1. This CDR3 is 14 amino acids long. Unmatched junction bases numbered 13, after V lost 4 bases and J lost 10 bases. Germline CDR1 SGHKS, CDR2 YYEKEE (reference sequence). The chain's CDR3 is CASSQTGILGVQYF. The CDR3 region has the DNA TGTGCCAGCAGCCAGACAGGGATCCTGGGTGTCCAGTACTTC.

The rearrangement uses TRBV28 and TRBJ2-7, with 12 bases fitting TRBD2. Trimming at V came to 6 bases and at J to 2 bases, leaving 8 bases not matched to a gene. The CDR3 is 16 residues long. Germline CDR1 is MDHEN and CDR2 is SYDVKM. The CDR3 region is CASSLSGLAGTYEQYF. The CDR3 DNA reads TGTGCCAGCAGCTTAAGTGGACTAGCGGGAACCTACGAGCAGTACTTC.

This clone was seen once. The same CDR3 is also encoded by other DNA sequences in this sample. V and J are TRBV12-3 or TRBV12-4 and TRBJ2-7; 7 bases are shared with TRBD1. The ends lost 5 bases at V and 4 bases at J; junction bases unmatched: 2. The CDR3 has 12 residues. CDR3 nucleotide sequence: TGTGCCAGCAGTAACAGGGGATACGAGCAGTACTTC. Its translation is CASSNRGYEQYF.

This clone was seen only a few times. This chain connects TRBV5-8 to TRBJ1-1; D may be TRBD1 (5 bases). V was cut by 4 bases and J by 4 bases, with 17 bases left in between. CDR3 length equals 15 residues. Germline V gives CDR1 SGHTS, CDR2 YDEGEE. The DNA of the CDR3 is TGTGCCAGCAGCCCCCGGAGGGGTAGGGGCACTGAAGCTTTCTTT. It is translated as CASSPRRGRGTEAFF.

This chain joins TRBV24-1 and TRBJ1-1, with TRBD1 matching over 8 bases. CDR1 is KGHDR and CDR2 is SFDVKD in the germline V gene. The CDR3 spans 15 residues. V shed 2 bases and J 4 bases; nucleotides not matched to a gene: 5. The CDR3 bases are TGTGCCACCAGTGATTCGACAGGGGTTGGCACTGAAGCTTTCTTT. It is translated as CATSDSTGVGTEAFF.

The chain combines TRBV27 with TRBJ1-4; D gene unclear. CDR3 length equals 15 residues. The germline V gene has CDR1 MNHEY and CDR2 SMNVEV (reference sequence). Trimming stripped 4 bases from V and 8 bases from J, with 17 bases between. In nucleotides, the CDR3 is TGTGCCAGCAGTTCCCTAAAGATGGAGTACGAAAAACTGTTTTTT. This translates into CASSSLKMEYEKLFF. The full variable domain, in which reference TRBV27 and TRBJ1-4 provide the parts outside the CDR3, is EAQVTQNPRYLITVTGKKLTVTCSQNMNHEYMSWYRQDPGLGLRQIYYSMNVEVTDKGDVPEGYKVSRKEKRNFPLILESPSPNQTSLYFCASSSLKMEYEKLFFGSGTQLSVL.

This clone has just a few counts. The V gene is TRBV27, the J gene TRBJ1-5; possible D gene TRBD1, 6 bases. The CDR3 has 14 residues. V shed 10 bases and J shed 3 bases, with 16 bases lying between them. Germline values: CDR1 MNHEY, CDR2 SMNVEV (reference sequence). The CDR3 loop reads CATSKGVPNQPQHF. CDR3 DNA sequence: TGTGCCACGTCCAAGGGGGTCCCCAATCAGCCCCAGCATTTT.